This T cell receptor beta chain emerged from a study of cytomegalovirus exposure and HLA in healthy donors. Study-level background: Of several hundred genotyped donors, roughly 81% grouped in the Caucasian-associated ancestry cluster.

J lost 11 bases, V lost 2 bases, and 5 bases had no gene match. This CDR3 comprises 11 residues. CDR1 GTSNPN and CDR2 SVGIG come from the germline V gene (reference sequence). The PCR had 60 Vbeta and 13 Jbeta primers. Study processing details: In a later analysis, 79 million or so unique TCR beta chains included roughly 11 million shared by two or more donors. The repertoire was sequenced with immunoSEQ multiplex PCR; TCRdb's copy has only in-frame clones and lacks some. V and J calls and clone size follow that table, whereas D and trimming were derived from the DNA. Of 150,000 to 200,000 clones listed, around 80% are singletons. Study-wide points: Among TCR beta chains, those listed as cytomegalovirus-associated numbered about 160.

As to this clone: Its target is unknown.

The source of this sequence is a female donor in good health and CMV-seronegative. Specimen: PBMCs. The chain combines TRBV30 with TRBJ1-2; 7 bases are shared with TRBD1. CDR3 in DNA: TGTGCCTGGAGTCACGGGACAGTGTACACCTTC. It translates to CAWSHGTVYTF.